The 20 T cell receptor beta chains below all came from one sample that was sequenced in a study of T cells expressing NK-cell markers. TCRdb reprocessed the 5' RACE reads and keeps a single row for each CDR3 protein, giving no DNA. This table holds about 170,000 distinct CDR3 sequences. The material sequenced was blood T cells: a sorted CD56 or NKG2C T cell subset, CD4+ or CD8+ T cells, or bulk PBMC T cells (not recorded which). These TCRs come from a man aged 18-75 years in good health.

This clonotype is classed as medium-sized by frequency. The V call is TRBV29-1, the J call TRBJ2-7; the D call of TRBD1 rests on TCRdb alone, since no DNA is present to check it. This CDR3 is built from 12 residues. Germline V gene lookup returns CDR1 SQVTM and CDR2 ANQGSEA. The CDR3 protein is CSVDRGDYEQYF.

The gene calls are TRBV6-5 and TRBJ1-2; no DNA is available, so the TRBD1 call from TCRdb remains unchecked. Germline V lookup: CDR1 MNHEY, CDR2 SVGAGI. The length of the CDR3 is 13 residues. CDR3: CASTWGQFYGYTF.

The chain combines TRBV11-2 with TRBJ1-2. Germline-derived CDR1 and CDR2 are SGHAT and FQNNGV. The CDR3 runs 15 residues. CDR3 sequence reads: CASSSPREPSYGYTF.

CDR3 sequence: CASTQGGGGELFF. This sequence joins TRBV6-1 and TRBJ2-2; the D gene TCRdb calls, TRBD1, cannot be checked with no DNA. The CDR3 length is 13 residues. CDR1 MNHNS and CDR2 SASEGT come from the germline V gene.

The chain combines TRBV19 with TRBJ1-2. This CDR3 contains 13 residues. From germline, CDR1 is LNHDA and CDR2 SQIVND (reference sequence). The CDR3: CASSISSNYGYTF.

The rearrangement links TRBV18 to TRBJ2-7. The length of the CDR3 is 13 residues. The germline CDR1 and CDR2 sequences are KGHSH and LQKENI. The CDR3 loop is CASSPGQNYEQYF. The full variable domain, in which reference TRBV18 and TRBJ2-7 provide the parts outside the CDR3, is NAGVMQNPRHLVRRRGQEARLRCSPMKGHSHVYWYRQLPEEGLKFMVYLQKENIIDESGMPKERFSAEFPKEGPSILRIQQVVRGDSAAYFCASSPGQNYEQYFGPGTRLTVT.

The chain joins TRBV19 to TRBJ2-2; TCRdb returns TRBD1, unconfirmable since there is no DNA. This CDR3 contains 17 residues. Looked up from germline, CDR1 is LNHDA and CDR2 is SQIVND (reference sequence). The chain's CDR3 is CASSTSSGTDSTGELFF.

The chain combines TRBV20-1 with TRBJ2-7; TCRdb calls TRBD1, which cannot be checked without DNA. The CDR3 has 13 residues. CDR1 is DFQATT and CDR2 is SNEGSKA in the germline V gene (reference sequence). CDR3 sequence reads: CSAAGQTDYEQYF.

The gene calls are TRBV5-5 and TRBJ1-5; the D call from TCRdb, TRBD1, cannot be confirmed without DNA. The germline CDR1 and CDR2 sequences are SGHKS and YYEKEE (reference sequence). The CDR3 sequence is 15 residues long. The CDR3 spells CASSLTGDSNQPQHF.

V is TRBV7-3 and J is TRBJ2-4; the D call of TRBD1 rests on TCRdb alone, since no DNA is present to check it. The V gene's germline CDR1 is SGHTA and CDR2 FQGTGA. The CDR3 extends over 14 amino acids. Here the CDR3 reads CASSLSTGEGIQYF.

V is TRBV7-9 and J is TRBJ2-7. CDR1 SEHNR and CDR2 FQNEAQ come from the germline V gene (reference sequence). CDR3 length: 13 amino acids. The CDR3 loop is CASSPRDNYEQYF.

The chain recombines TRBV7-8 with TRBJ2-7; TCRdb outputs TRBD1, but without DNA this stays unchecked. CDR3 size: 14 residues. Germline CDR1 is SGHVS and CDR2 is FQNEAQ. This CDR3 reads CASSLRTDSYEQYF.

The V and J genes are TRBV5-6 and TRBJ2-7. Germline-derived CDR1 and CDR2 are SGHDT and YYEEEE. The length of the CDR3 is 13 residues. The CDR3 loop is CASSRPDSYEQYF. The full variable domain, rest sourced from reference TRBV5-6 and TRBJ2-7, is DAGVTQSPTHLIKTRGQQVTLRCSPKSGHDTVSWYQQALGQGPQFIFQYYEEEERQRGNFPDRFSGHQFPNYSSELNVNALLLGDSALYLCASSRPDSYEQYFGPGTRLTVT.

The chain recombines TRBV7-8 with TRBJ2-1; TCRdb returns TRBD2, unconfirmable since there is no DNA. CDR1 SGHVS and CDR2 FQNEAQ come from the germline V gene. The CDR3 consists of 16 residues. CDR3 residues: CASSPPQGGSYNEQFF. Complete variable domain (other parts from reference TRBV7-8 and TRBJ2-1): GAGVSQSPRYKVAKRGQDVALRCDPISGHVSLFWYQQALGQGPEFLTYFQNEAQLDKSGLPSDRFFAERPEGSVSTLKIQRTQQEDSAVYLCASSPPQGGSYNEQFFGPGTRLTVL.

This chain connects TRBV6-5 to TRBJ1-1. The CDR3 extends over 15 amino acids. The germline CDR1 and CDR2 sequences are MNHEY and SVGAGI. The CDR3 sequence is CASSYTWGVGTEAFF.

J is TRBJ2-5 and V is TRBV7-9. Per germline, CDR1 SEHNR and CDR2 FQNEAQ (reference sequence). The CDR3 covers 13 residues. CDR3 sequence reads: CASSSGSRPTQYF. The complete variable domain, with remaining parts taken from reference TRBV7-9 and TRBJ2-5, reads DTGVSQNPRHKITKRGQNVTFRCDPISEHNRLYWYRQTLGQGPEFLTYFQNEAQLEKSRLLSDRFSAERPKGSFSTLEIQRTEQGDSAMYLCASSSGSRPTQYFGPGTRLLVL.

The chain employs TRBV5-1 and TRBJ2-7. The length of the CDR3 is 13 residues. Germline V gene sequence: CDR1 SGHRS, CDR2 YFSETQ. The CDR3 loop is CASRDDDAYEQYF.

The chain joins TRBV3-1 to TRBJ1-6; TCRdb selects TRBD1, and the lack of DNA leaves this call unchecked. CDR1 LGHDT and CDR2 YNNKEL come from the germline V gene (reference sequence). CDR3 size: 14 residues. CDR3 residues: CASSTRKWNSPLHF.

The V and J genes are TRBV24-1 and TRBJ2-3; there is no DNA to check the TCRdb D call of TRBD2. The CDR3 has 14 amino acids. Germline loops: CDR1 KGHDR, CDR2 SFDVKD. The CDR3 region is CATSGPILTDTQYF.

The chain recombines TRBV11-2 with TRBJ1-1. Germline CDR1 SGHAT, CDR2 FQNNGV. The CDR3 totals 15 residues. The CDR3 here is CASSLIHQPDGEAFF.